Listed below are T cell receptor beta chains from one sample, sequenced in a study of cytomegalovirus exposure and HLA in healthy donors. The table came from immunoSEQ multiplex PCR; TCRdb's copy has only in-frame clones and leaves some out. The sample holds 150,000 to 200,000 clones; over 80% are singletons and the top ten take 1.6%. Material for sequencing was PBMCs. The source is a man aged 45-60 years in good health and CMV-seronegative. Each CDR3 is given with its conserved first and last residue. The D gene is left open where the match is weak. The size entry is marked missing in some rows and otherwise reads once, few, many or a size class.

J | length | size | V | D | CDR3 | DNA
TRBJ2-7 | 15 | - | TRBV5-1 | TRBD2 | CASSHTLAGGYEQYF | TGCGCCAGCAGCCATACACTAGCGGGGGGTTACGAGCAGTACTTC
TRBJ2-1 | 12 | - | TRBV7-9 | - | CASSGTGNEQFF | TGTGCCAGCAGCGGTACAGGGAATGAGCAGTTCTTC
TRBJ2-3 | 15 | - | TRBV15 | - | CATSSWTVSTDTQYF | TGTGCCACCAGCAGCTGGACAGTAAGCACAGATACGCAGTATTTT
TRBJ2-3 | 15 | - | TRBV5-1 | TRBD1 | CASRSPGGWTDTQYF | TGCGCCAGCAGAAGCCCAGGGGGCTGGACAGATACGCAGTATTTT
TRBJ2-7 | 13 | - | TRBV29-1 | - | CSVEKDYSHEQYF | TGCAGCGTTGAAAAGGACTACTCCCACGAGCAGTACTTC
TRBJ1-1 | 15 | - | TRBV5-4 | TRBD1 | CASRRDRQPNTEAFF | TGTGCCAGCAGACGGGACAGACAGCCGAACACTGAAGCTTTCTTT
TRBJ1-3 | 17 | - | TRBV2 | - | CASSERAGVLRGNTIYF | TGTGCCAGCAGTGAACGGGCGGGGGTCCTAAGGGGAAACACCATATATTTT
TRBJ2-5 | 17 | - | TRBV7-9 | TRBD2 | CASSLSSGTRFQETQYF | TGTGCCAGCAGTTTATCTAGCGGGACCCGGTTCCAAGAGACCCAGTACTTC
TRBJ1-2 | 15 | - | TRBV2 | TRBD1 | CASSQGGTGDYGYTF | TGTGCCAGCAGTCAAGGAGGGACAGGGGACTATGGCTACACCTTC
TRBJ2-5 | 14 | - | TRBV29-1 | - | CSAWGLGRIETQYF | TGCAGCGCGTGGGGGTTAGGGAGGATAGAGACCCAGTACTTC
TRBJ2-7 | 16 | - | TRBV11-1 | TRBD2 | CASSPGLRGGDYEQYF | TGTGCCAGCAGCCCCGGGCTAAGGGGAGGGGATTACGAGCAGTACTTC
TRBJ2-7 | 15 | - | TRBV6-1 | - | CASRGGTVNSYEQYF | TGTGCCAGCAGGGGCGGGACAGTTAACTCCTATGAGCAGTACTTC
TRBJ2-5 | 15 | - | TRBV7-7 | - | CASSLVGGKWETQYF | TGTGCTAGCAGCTTAGTGGGGGGAAAATGGGAGACCCAGTACTTC
TRBJ2-5 | 16 | - | TRBV4-3 | - | CASSQEANVFLRDQYF | TGCGCCAGCAGCCAAGAAGCGAACGTATTCCTGAGGGACCAGTACTTC
TRBJ1-2 | 14 | few | TRBV7-9 | - | CASSSSGDNYGYTF | TGTGCCAGCAGCTCGTCGGGGGACAACTATGGCTACACCTTC
TRBJ1-4 | 14 | - | TRBV28 | TRBD1 | CASSFTGAGEKLFF | TGTGCCAGCAGTTTCACAGGGGCCGGTGAAAAACTGTTTTTT
TRBJ2-5 | 13 | - | TRBV4-1 | - | CASSRGFQETQYF | TGCGCCAGCAGCAGGGGTTTTCAAGAGACCCAGTACTTC
TRBJ2-7 | 15 | - | TRBV4-2 | TRBD1 | CASSQPGQGVGEQYF | TGTGCCAGCAGCCAGCCGGGACAGGGAGTCGGCGAGCAGTACTTC
TRBJ1-4 | 15 | - | TRBV6-5 | - | CATNTGRGGNEKLFF | TGTGCCACCAATACCGGACGGGGGGGGAATGAAAAACTGTTTTTT
TRBJ1-1 | 16 | - | TRBV11-3 | TRBD1 | CASSLDSGTVNTEAFF | TGTGCCAGCAGCTTAGATTCGGGGACAGTGAACACTGAAGCTTTCTTT
TRBJ2-7 | 14 | - | TRBV18 | - | CASSPARGVREQYF | TGTGCCAGCTCACCAGCCAGGGGGGTGAGGGAGCAGTACTTC
TRBJ2-5 | 14 | - | TRBV7-9 | - | CASSLEEVGETQYF | TGTGCCAGCAGCTTGGAGGAGGTTGGGGAGACCCAGTACTTC
TRBJ1-2 | 16 | - | TRBV2 | TRBD1 | CASSPDGQGRIYGYTF | TGTGCCAGCAGTCCAGACGGACAGGGGCGTATCTATGGCTACACCTTC
TRBJ1-1 | 16 | - | TRBV7-9 | TRBD1 | CSSSPTGAPRGTEAFF | TGTTCCAGCAGTCCTACAGGGGCGCCCAGGGGGACTGAAGCTTTCTTT
TRBJ2-5 | 17 | - | TRBV7-2 | TRBD2 | CASSLGPAGFYQETQYF | TGTGCCAGCAGCTTAGGCCCAGCGGGATTCTACCAAGAGACCCAGTACTTC
TRBJ2-6 | 16 | - | TRBV6-1 | - | CASSGDIRSGANVLTF | TGTGCCAGCAGTGGGGACATCCGCTCTGGGGCCAACGTCCTGACTTTC
TRBJ1-4 | 13 | once | TRBV6-1 | - | CASSDRYNEKLFF | TGTGCCAGCAGTGACAGGTATAATGAAAAACTGTTTTTT
TRBJ2-1 | 15 | - | TRBV5-1 | - | CASSLADTYYNEQFF | TGCGCCAGCAGCTTGGCAGACACCTATTACAATGAGCAGTTCTTC
TRBJ2-5 | 16 | - | TRBV6-6 | TRBD1 | CASRNRDRSNQETQYF | TGTGCCAGCAGGAACCGGGACAGGAGCAACCAAGAGACCCAGTACTTC
TRBJ2-7 | 15 | - | TRBV9 | TRBD2 | CASSVGSRGGNEQYF | TGTGCCAGCAGCGTAGGCTCTCGGGGGGGGAACGAGCAGTACTTC
TRBJ1-4 | 16 | once | TRBV9 | TRBD1 | CASSVGTGATNEKLFF | TGTGCCAGCAGCGTAGGGACAGGCGCAACTAATGAAAAACTGTTTTTT
TRBJ2-1 | 16 | few | TRBV29-1 | TRBD2 | CSVGPNQGLAGWEQFF | TGCAGCGTCGGACCCAACCAGGGACTAGCGGGCTGGGAGCAGTTCTTC
TRBJ2-7 | 14 | - | TRBV7-2 | TRBD2 | CASRGKREPYEQYF | TGTGCCAGCAGGGGAAAGCGGGAGCCCTACGAGCAGTACTTC
TRBJ2-5 | 15 | - | TRBV5-1 | TRBD1 | CASHPGAGQGGTQYF | TGCGCCAGCCACCCGGGGGCAGGACAGGGAGGGACCCAGTACTTC
TRBJ2-2 | 16 | - | TRBV19 | - | CASNFGGSFYTGELFF | TGTGCCAGTAACTTCGGAGGGAGTTTTTACACCGGGGAGCTGTTTTTT
TRBJ2-2 | 16 | few | TRBV10-1 | TRBD1 | CAKPGQGVSNTGELFF | TGCGCCAAACCGGGACAGGGTGTATCGAACACCGGGGAGCTGTTTTTT
TRBJ1-6 | 16 | - | TRBV5-8 | - | CASSLRAGNTDSPLHF | TGTGCCAGCAGCTTGCGGGCAGGGAACACTGACTCACCCCTCCACTTT
TRBJ2-1 | 14 | - | TRBV28 | - | CASSLESSYNEQFF | TGTGCCAGCAGTTTAGAGAGCTCCTACAATGAGCAGTTCTTC
TRBJ2-7 | 15 | - | TRBV7-9 | TRBD1 | CASSLAQGLAYEQYF | TGTGCCAGCAGCTTAGCACAGGGGCTTGCCTACGAGCAGTACTTC
TRBJ2-2 | 16 | - | TRBV10-3 | TRBD2 | CAISERAGGDSGELFF | TGTGCCATCAGTGAGAGAGCGGGGGGCGATTCCGGGGAGCTGTTTTTT
TRBJ2-5 | 14 | few | TRBV10-3 | - | CAISGQPDQETQYF | TGTGCCATCAGTGGACAACCTGACCAAGAGACCCAGTACTTC
TRBJ2-3 | 15 | - | TRBV11-2 | - | CASSSPGLNTDTQYF | TGTGCCAGCAGCTCACCGGGACTGAACACAGATACGCAGTATTTT
TRBJ1-4 | 14 | few | TRBV5-4 | TRBD1 | CASSLGQGAEKLFF | TGTGCCAGCAGCTTAGGACAGGGGGCTGAAAAACTGTTTTTT
TRBJ1-2 | 17 | - | TRBV7-8 | TRBD1 | CASSSLPSTGGGSGYTF | TGTGCCAGCAGCTCATTACCCTCCACAGGGGGGGGGAGTGGCTACACCTTC
TRBJ2-7 | 14 | - | TRBV9 | TRBD2 | CASSPGLARSEQYF | TGTGCCAGCAGCCCGGGACTAGCGCGCTCCGAGCAGTACTTC
TRBJ2-1 | 15 | - | TRBV19 | TRBD1 | CASTTTGTGKGEQFF | TGTGCCAGTACCACGACCGGGACAGGGAAAGGTGAGCAGTTCTTC
TRBJ1-5 | 13 | - | TRBV10-3 | TRBD1 | CAIGDRNNQPQHF | TGTGCCATTGGGGACAGGAACAATCAGCCCCAGCATTTT
TRBJ2-7 | 13 | - | TRBV30 | - | CAWSRQARDEQYF | TGTGCCTGGAGTCGACAGGCAAGGGACGAGCAGTACTTC